This entry concerns a single T cell receptor (beta chain). No antigen is known for it. TCRdb redid the calling of the reads with MiXCR, one entry per CDR3 protein. The sample records 170,000 or so distinct CDR3 sequences, about 15% being singletons. The trim removed 2 bases at V and 4 bases at J, leaving 8 bases unmatched. This CDR3 contains 15 residues. Germline CDR1 LGHNA, CDR2 YSLEER. This sample stems from a study of T cell repertoires in cytomegalovirus infection. The overall study: CMV infection and matching HLA type were both indicated by public TCR beta signatures.

Study outcomes and limitations: HLA-C-restricted CMV-specific TCR beta clonotypes prevailed in the ex vivo response. Identification of carriers of CMV plus the relevant HLA was performed using cumulative public TCR beta family frequency.

The specimen was CD8+ T cells from PBMCs. The chain recombines TRBV4-3 with TRBJ2-7, with TRBD2 matching over 7 bases. This clonotype originated in a human donor in good health (CMV status not recorded). Some clones in this sample may be carry-over from other donors' samples. The CDR3 DNA reads TGCGCCAGCAGCCAACTGGCAGCGGGGCAGTACGAGCAGTACTTC. Its translation is CASSQLAAGQYEQYF.